This T cell receptor beta chain was identified during a study of PD-L1 blockade in urothelial cancer. Background on the study: Across blood samples, T cells had a median count of approximately 140,000.

The CDR3 contains 15 residues. Germline assignment: CDR1 MNHNS and CDR2 SASEGT. With 6 bases clipped from V and 2 bases from J, the junction kept 8 bases outside the gene matches. Here immunoSEQ multiplex PCR was the method, and the copy in TCRdb shows in-frame clones only, minus some. Here the sample spans 100,000 to 150,000 clones, approximately 84% being singletons. Time point given: pretreatment peripheral blood. Enrolled patients showed locally advanced or metastatic urothelial carcinoma. Sample: PBMCs, taken around atezolizumab (anti-PD-L1) treatment. The chain carries TRBV6-1 and TRBJ2-3; the match to TRBD1 covers 7 bases. The clonotype comes from a man aged 45-65 years with urothelial cancer. CDR3 bases: TGTGCCAGCAGGGGTACAGGGGCGACCACAGATACGCAGTATTTT. It is translated as CASRGTGATTDTQYF.